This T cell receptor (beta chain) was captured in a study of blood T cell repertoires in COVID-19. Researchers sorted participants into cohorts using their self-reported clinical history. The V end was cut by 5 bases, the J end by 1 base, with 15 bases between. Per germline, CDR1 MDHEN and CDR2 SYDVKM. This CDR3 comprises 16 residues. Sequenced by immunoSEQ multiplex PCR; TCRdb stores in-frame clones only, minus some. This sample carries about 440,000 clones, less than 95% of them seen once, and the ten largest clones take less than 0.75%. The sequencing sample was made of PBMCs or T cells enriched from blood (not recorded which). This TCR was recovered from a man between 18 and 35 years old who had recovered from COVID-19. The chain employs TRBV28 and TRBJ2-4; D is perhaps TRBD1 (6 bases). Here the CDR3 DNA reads TGTGCCAGCAGTCCCAGGACAGCTTTTGCCAAAAACATTCAGTACTTC. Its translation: CASSPRTAFAKNIQYF.